Listed here are 10 T cell receptor beta chains from one sample, sequenced in a study of cytomegalovirus exposure and HLA in healthy donors. The PCR used 60 Vbeta and 13 Jbeta primers. The repertoire was sequenced with immunoSEQ multiplex PCR; TCRdb's copy has only in-frame clones and lacks some. Of about 170,000 clones in the sample, about three quarters are singletons; the top ten hold around 2%. Sequencing input: PBMCs. These receptors originate from a female donor in good health and CMV-seronegative.

The CDR3 DNA is TGTGCCAGCAGTTTATCGGCCGGGACAGACTATGGCTACACCTTC. This translates into CASSLSAGTDYGYTF. The V call is TRBV27, the J call TRBJ1-2, with 7 bases fitting TRBD1. V dropped 0 bases and J dropped 3; count of bases not matched to a gene: 4. The CDR3 is 15 residues long. Germline-derived CDR1 and CDR2 are MNHEY and SMNVEV (reference sequence).

The CDR3 protein is CATSRRGTGRNRQYF. As DNA, the CDR3 is TGTGCCACCAGCAGACGGGGGACAGGGAGAAATCGCCAGTACTTC. This chain connects TRBV15 to TRBJ2-7; the match to TRBD1 covers 9 bases. Germline CDR1 LNHNV, CDR2 YYDKDF (reference sequence). The CDR3 loop spans 15 amino acids. V shed 2 bases and J 10 bases; nucleotides not matched to a gene: 12. The complete variable domain, with remaining parts taken from reference TRBV15 and TRBJ2-7, reads DAMVIQNPRYQVTQFGKPVTLSCSQTLNHNVMYWYQQKSSQAPKLLFHYYDKDFNNEADTPDNFQSRRPNTSFCFLDIRSPGLGDTAMYLCATSRRGTGRNRQYFGPGTRLTVT.

Details on this clone: This sample also contains other DNA sequences that code for the same CDR3. The chain couples TRBV7-9 to TRBJ1-1; perhaps TRBD1 as D (5 bases). The CDR3 is 12 residues long. V was trimmed by 2 bases and J by 4 bases, leaving 5 bases between them. Germline CDR1 and CDR2: SEHNR and FQNEAQ (reference sequence). CDR3 nucleotides: TGTGCCAGCAGCTTAAGGGGCACTGAAGCTTTCTTT. Translated, it gives CASSLRGTEAFF. Full variable domain (rest looked up from reference TRBV7-9 and TRBJ1-1): DTGVSQNPRHKITKRGQNVTFRCDPISEHNRLYWYRQTLGQGPEFLTYFQNEAQLEKSRLLSDRFSAERPKGSFSTLEIQRTEQGDSAMYLCASSLRGTEAFFGQGTRLTVV.

This clone was picked up one time. The J gene is TRBJ2-1, the V gene TRBV7-3, with TRBD2 as a possible D gene (5 bases). V was cut by 2 bases and J by 4 bases, with 12 bases left in between. Germline lookup yields CDR1 SGHTA and CDR2 FQGTGA. The CDR3 has 15 amino acids. The CDR3 reads CASSLGSWKYNEQFF. CDR3 in DNA: TGTGCCAGCAGCTTAGGGAGCTGGAAGTACAATGAGCAGTTCTTC.

The chain carries TRBV5-1 and TRBJ2-7; D is unclear. V was cut by 0 bases and J by 1 base, with 5 bases left in between. Germline CDR1 is SGHRS and CDR2 is YFSETQ. The CDR3 sequence is 13 residues long. CDR3 nucleotide sequence: TGCGCCAGCAGCTTGGACATTTCCTACGAGCAGTACTTC. Translating gives CASSLDISYEQYF.

This clone has just one count. The V and J genes are TRBV20-1 and TRBJ2-3; no clear D gene. The V gene lost 3 bases and the J gene lost 10 bases, with 11 bases spanning the gap. Germline assignment: CDR1 DFQATT and CDR2 SNEGSKA (reference sequence). This CDR3 spans 11 amino acids. CDR3 nucleotide sequence: TGCAGTGCTAGTGTCGGTCGTGCGCAGTATTTT. Its translation is CSASVGRAQYF.

This chain connects TRBV29-1 to TRBJ1-1; TRBD1 aligns across 7 bases. V lost 5 bases and J lost 2; bases outside the gene matches: 8. The CDR3 is 14 residues long. Germline V gives CDR1 SQVTM, CDR2 ANQGSEA. In DNA form, the CDR3 reads TGCAGCGTTTTCTTCCGGGACAGCAACACTGAAGCTTTCTTT. As protein: CSVFFRDSNTEAFF.

The chain joins TRBV6-5 to TRBJ1-2; possibly TRBD1 for D (6 bases). The CDR3 is 14 amino acids. With 5 bases removed from V and 8 bases from J, the gap between germline ends came to 18 bases. CDR1 MNHEY and CDR2 SVGAGI come from the germline V gene. The CDR3 DNA reads TGTGCCAGCAGTCCTGACACCACAGGGCCCGGCTACACCTTC. It is translated as CASSPDTTGPGYTF.

The gene calls are TRBV9 and TRBJ2-7, with D unclear. CDR1 is SGDLS, CDR2 YYNGEE, per germline. Between the trimmed V and J ends, which lost 6 bases and 0 bases, there was a span of 10 bases. The CDR3 runs to 13 residues. The CDR3 bases are TGTGCCAGCAACCCCATCAGCTCCTACGAGCAGTACTTC. The encoded protein is CASNPISSYEQYF.

The chain combines TRBV21-1 with TRBJ2-1; the D segment call TRBD1 is taken from the table without a DNA check. TRBV21-1 is a documented pseudogene. The CDR3 spans 15 residues. The CDR3 DNA is TGTGCCAGCAGCAAAGGGATAGGCAGGGACAATGAGCAGTTCTTC. Translated: CASSKGIGRDNEQFF.